Presented here are 24 T cell receptor beta chains from one specimen sequenced in a study of post-analysis software for immune sequencing data. Findings of the study overall: Patients carried five TRBV segments more frequently than controls did, and TRBV5-6, TRBV5-1 and TRBV20-1 were among them.

Their cognate antigens are unknown. Libraries were made from TCR beta cDNA, and they carried unique molecular identifiers. One entry per CDR3 protein, called by TCRdb with MiXCR from the PCR reads. The sample lists hundreds of thousands of distinct CDR3 sequences, approximately 30% occurring once. The sample comprised blood. All receptors derive from a girl between 10 and 17 years old with multiple sclerosis.

Points on this clonotype: This clone may be a read error of a much larger clone one base away. The rearrangement links TRBV29-1 to TRBJ1-2, with unresolved D. CDR3 length equals 16 residues. Per germline, CDR1 SQVTM and CDR2 ANQGSEA. The CDR3 spells CSVEDRRTPTNCGYTF. The CDR3 DNA reads TGCAGCGTTGAAGATCGTCGGACGCCGACTAACTGTGGCTACACCTTC.

The chain joins TRBV29-1 to TRBJ2-4; possibly TRBD2 for D (6 bases). The germline gives CDR1 SQVTM, CDR2 ANQGSEA. The CDR3 is made up of 16 amino acids. The germline V and J ends were trimmed by 7 bases and 2 bases, with 21 bases remaining between them. The DNA of the CDR3 is TGCAGCGGTTTCACAGGCTGGGGGGTTTCCAAAAACATTCAGTACTTC. As protein: CSGFTGWGVSKNIQYF.

This clonotype was recorded a few times. V gene TRBV4-3 combines with J gene TRBJ2-7; D gene unclear. CDR3 length equals 14 residues. Germline CDR1 and CDR2: LGHNA and YSLEER. Between the trimmed V and J ends, which lost 6 bases and 1 base, there was a span of 13 bases. The CDR3 region is CASSSTLPSYEQYF. CDR3 coding DNA: TGCGCCAGCAGTTCTACGTTACCATCCTACGAGCAGTACTTC.

This clonotype occurred once. The rearrangement uses TRBV6-1 and TRBJ2-7, with D possibly being TRBD2 (5 bases). Germline V gene lookup returns CDR1 MNHNS and CDR2 SASEGT. The CDR3 consists of 14 residues. V shed 2 bases and J shed 4 bases, with 12 bases lying between them. CDR3 sequence reads: CASSERAGLYEQYF. The CDR3 DNA follows: TGTGCCAGCAGTGAAAGGGCGGGCCTATACGAGCAGTACTTC.

This clonotype turned up a few times. CDR3 region: CASSFGDSDQETQYF. CDR3 DNA sequence: TGTGCCAGCAGTTTCGGGGACAGCGATCAAGAGACCCAGTACTTC. The chain employs TRBV28 and TRBJ2-5; 7 nucleotides agree with TRBD1. This CDR3 region has 15 residues. The germline V gene encodes CDR1 MDHEN and CDR2 SYDVKM. With 3 bases clipped from V and 2 bases from J, the junction kept 6 bases outside the gene matches.

This clonotype was picked up a small number of times. This chain links TRBV7-8 with TRBJ2-6; D tentatively reads TRBD1 or TRBD2 (6 bases each). The CDR3 spans 14 residues. CDR1 and CDR2 from the germline V gene are SGHVS and FQNEAQ. V shed 7 bases and J shed 2 bases, with 9 bases lying between them. The DNA for the CDR3 is TGTGCCAGCACGGGGGACACTGGGGCCAACGTCCTGACTTTC. Its protein is CASTGDTGANVLTF.

This clonotype was counted only a few times. At one of its ends the junction is not consistent with the germline gene, which may arise from a read error. The chain employs TRBV10-2 and TRBJ1-6, with D possibly TRBD1 on 5 matching bases. The V gene's germline CDR1 is WSHSY and CDR2 SAAADI. This CDR3 region has 13 residues. This chain's CDR3 is CATSGTTGSPLHF. The CDR3 DNA is TGCGCCACCAGTGGGACGACGGGTTCACCCCTCCACTTT.

This clonotype has a handful of counts. The V call is TRBV12-3 or TRBV12-4, the J call TRBJ2-3, with 9 positions matching TRBD2. CDR3 size: 14 residues. V was pared by 4 bases and J by 7 bases, with 6 bases of the junction left unmatched. DNA for the CDR3: TGTGCCAGCAGTTCGCTAGCGGGGTGGAATACGCAGTATTTT. Its translation: CASSSLAGWNTQYF.

The sample holds one count of this clonotype. The rearrangement links TRBV27 to TRBJ2-5; weak D call: TRBD2 (5 bases). The germline V gene has CDR1 MNHEY and CDR2 SMNVEV (reference sequence). CDR3 length: 11 residues. The ends were cut back, 7 bases at V and 7 bases at J, with 10 bases in the middle. The CDR3 spells CASKSAGTQYF. Written as DNA, the CDR3 is TGTGCCAGCAAATCCGCGGGGACCCAGTACTTC.

This clonotype appeared a few times. This chain connects TRBV5-1 to TRBJ2-3, with 9 positions matching TRBD1. Trimming at V came to 0 bases and at J to 2 bases, leaving 4 bases not matched to a gene. Per the germline V gene, CDR1 is SGHRS and CDR2 is YFSETQ. The CDR3 sequence is 16 residues long. The CDR3 is CASSLDGQGFTDTQYF. The CDR3 coding sequence is TGCGCCAGCAGCTTGGATGGACAGGGGTTCACAGATACGCAGTATTTT. The whole variable domain, filled in from reference TRBV5-1 and TRBJ2-3, reads KAGVTQTPRYLIKTRGQQVTLSCSPISGHRSVSWYQQTPGQGLQFLFEYFSETQRNKGNFPGRFSGRQFSNSRSEMNVSTLELGDSALYLCASSLDGQGFTDTQYFGPGTRLTVL.

The V call is TRBV2, the J call TRBJ1-5; D is unclear. Germline values: CDR1 SNHLY, CDR2 FYNNEI. This CDR3 has 13 residues. V was pared by 2 bases and J by 5 bases, with 7 bases between. Here the CDR3 reads CASSEFGDQPQHF. In DNA, the CDR3 is TGTGCCAGCAGTGAATTCGGGGATCAGCCCCAGCATTTT.

The chain couples TRBV5-6 to TRBJ1-1; no clear D gene. The V end lost 0 bases, the J end lost 6 bases, and 12 bases lay between the germline ends. Germline CDR1 SGHDT, CDR2 YYEEEE. The CDR3 has 14 residues. CDR3 nucleotides: TGTGCCAGCAGCTTGGTTGACTATGGGGCTGAAGCTTTCTTT. This gives the protein CASSLVDYGAEAFF.

This clonotype has more than one count but fewer than ten. This chain uses TRBV12-3 or TRBV12-4 with TRBJ1-2; D unclear. This CDR3 spans 13 amino acids. The germline V and J ends were trimmed by 7 bases and 4 bases, with 13 bases remaining between them. The CDR3 protein is CASTPLGTYGYTF. CDR3 in DNA: TGTGCCAGCACCCCTCTGGGCACCTATGGCTACACCTTC.

This clonotype was counted between two and nine times. This sequence joins TRBV3-1 and TRBJ2-3; 7 nucleotides match TRBD2. Germline V gene lookup returns CDR1 LGHDT and CDR2 YNNKEL (reference sequence). The CDR3 runs 17 residues. The V segment lost 4 bases and the J segment 1 base; nucleotides outside the gene matches: 11. This CDR3 reads CASSPRGAGLRTDTQYF. The DNA of the CDR3 is TGTGCCAGCAGCCCCCGGGGAGCGGGGTTACGCACAGATACGCAGTATTTT.

This clonotype was counted at least ten times. The gene calls are TRBV10-3 and TRBJ1-2; D remains ambiguous. Germline loops: CDR1 ENHRY, CDR2 SYGVKD. The germline V and J ends were trimmed by 5 bases and 5 bases, with 6 bases remaining between them. The CDR3 contains 11 residues. Written as DNA, the CDR3 is TGTGCCATCAGTTCCAGTTATGGCTACACCTTC. Residues: CAISSSYGYTF.

This chain connects TRBV20-1 to TRBJ1-5; 8 nucleotides match TRBD1. This CDR3 is 14 amino acids long. The germline CDR1 and CDR2 sequences are DFQATT and SNEGSKA (reference sequence). V shed 6 bases, J shed 3 bases, and the junction held 7 bases outside the gene matches. CDR3 sequence reads: CSASGTGHNQPQHF. As DNA, the CDR3 is TGCAGTGCGAGCGGGACAGGTCACAATCAGCCCCAGCATTTT.

This clonotype occurred a few times. J is TRBJ2-3 and V is TRBV2, with D uncertain. Deletions cut 4 bases from V and 0 bases from J, with 14 bases between. The CDR3 runs 16 residues. Germline V gene sequence: CDR1 SNHLY, CDR2 FYNNEI. CDR3 region: CASSVAWRLSTDTQYF. The CDR3 bases are TGTGCCAGCAGTGTTGCGTGGCGCCTAAGCACAGATACGCAGTATTTT.

This sequence joins TRBV7-9 and TRBJ1-1; D is undetermined. The ends were cut back, 5 bases at V and 8 bases at J, with 12 bases in the middle. This CDR3 comprises 12 residues. In germline, CDR1 is SEHNR, CDR2 FQNEAQ (reference sequence). The CDR3: CASSLEGSEAFF. CDR3 sequence (DNA): TGTGCCAGCAGCCTAGAGGGAAGCGAAGCTTTCTTT. Full variable domain (missing parts from reference TRBV7-9 and TRBJ1-1): DTGVSQNPRHKITKRGQNVTFRCDPISEHNRLYWYRQTLGQGPEFLTYFQNEAQLEKSRLLSDRFSAERPKGSFSTLEIQRTEQGDSAMYLCASSLEGSEAFFGQGTRLTVV.

There are a few counts of this clonotype. The chain has TRBV27 and TRBJ1-1, with a tentative D call TRBD1 (6 bases). Germline V gene sequence: CDR1 MNHEY, CDR2 SMNVEV (reference sequence). V lost 6 bases, J lost 1 base, and 12 bases lay in between. The CDR3 is 14 amino acids. In DNA form, the CDR3 reads TGTGCCAGCAGCCAACAGGGCAAGAACACTGAAGCTTTCTTT. Amino acid sequence: CASSQQGKNTEAFF.

The chain links TRBV20-1 to TRBJ2-3, with 7 bases aligning to TRBD2. V was pared by 3 bases and J by 0 bases, with 9 bases of the junction left unmatched. Per germline, CDR1 DFQATT and CDR2 SNEGSKA (reference sequence). There are 16 residues in the CDR3. DNA for the CDR3: TGCAGTGCTAGGCCCGGGACTACAACGAGCACAGATACGCAGTATTTT. Residues: CSARPGTTTSTDTQYF.

This clonotype was counted only a few times. CDR3 sequence reads: CSVEDRGDSYYGYTF. In DNA form, the CDR3 reads TGCAGCGTTGAAGATCGGGGGGACAGCTACTATGGCTACACCTTC. This chain connects TRBV29-1 to TRBJ1-2, with 7 bases matching TRBD1. The germline V gene has CDR1 SQVTM and CDR2 ANQGSEA. The CDR3 runs to 15 residues. Trimming removed 0 bases from V and 3 bases from J; junction bases left unmatched: 7.

The chain combines TRBV7-8 with TRBJ1-1; D is undetermined. This CDR3 is built from 13 residues. V shed 2 bases and J shed 10 bases, with 14 bases lying between them. From germline, CDR1 is SGHVS and CDR2 FQNEAQ. The CDR3 nucleotides read TGTGCCAGCAGCTTAAAGCGACGGCTGGGAGCTTTCTTT. It codes for CASSLKRRLGAFF.

This clonotype was seen a handful of times. The J gene is TRBJ2-5, the V gene TRBV15, with D perhaps TRBD2 (6 bases). The CDR3 consists of 16 residues. Trimming removed 3 bases from V and 13 bases from J, with 27 bases in between. In germline, CDR1 is LNHNV, CDR2 YYDKDF (reference sequence). The CDR3 spells CATSSPGTQPHPPTYF. The CDR3 DNA is TGTGCCACCAGCAGTCCCGGGACTCAACCTCACCCTCCCACGTACTTC.

This clonotype was observed a handful of times. The chain combines TRBV12-3 or TRBV12-4 with TRBJ2-6; 8 bases match TRBD2. The V segment lost 7 bases and the J segment 3 bases; nucleotides outside the gene matches: 11. The CDR3 loop spans 17 amino acids. The DNA for the CDR3 is TGTGCCAGCACACCAGCACGGGGGGGTTTTGGGGCCAACGTCCTGACTTTC. Amino acid sequence: CASTPARGGFGANVLTF.